This record looks at one T cell receptor (beta chain) sequence and its context. Its antigen is unidentified. The data derive from a study of cytomegalovirus exposure and HLA in healthy donors. The study's findings and limits: Cytomegalovirus association was assigned to about 150 TCR beta chains.

The method was immunoSEQ multiplex PCR; TCRdb's version includes in-frame clones alone and lacks a portion of them. Here the sample spans 100,000 to 150,000 clones, roughly nine tenths being singletons. Trimming stripped 0 bases from V and 4 bases from J, with 13 bases between. The V gene's germline CDR1 is LNHNV and CDR2 YYDKDF (reference sequence). This CDR3 has 16 amino acids. Sequenced: PBMCs. The sequence was collected from a man aged 18-30 years in good health and CMV-seropositive. This rearrangement joins TRBV15 to TRBJ1-3; the D is unclear. CDR3 region: CATSREATARGNTIYF. The CDR3 region has the DNA TGTGCCACCAGCAGAGAAGCGACGGCGAGAGGAAACACCATATATTTT. The whole variable domain, filled in from reference TRBV15 and TRBJ1-3, reads DAMVIQNPRYQVTQFGKPVTLSCSQTLNHNVMYWYQQKSSQAPKLLFHYYDKDFNNEADTPDNFQSRRPNTSFCFLDIRSPGLGDTAMYLCATSREATARGNTIYFGEGSWLTVV.